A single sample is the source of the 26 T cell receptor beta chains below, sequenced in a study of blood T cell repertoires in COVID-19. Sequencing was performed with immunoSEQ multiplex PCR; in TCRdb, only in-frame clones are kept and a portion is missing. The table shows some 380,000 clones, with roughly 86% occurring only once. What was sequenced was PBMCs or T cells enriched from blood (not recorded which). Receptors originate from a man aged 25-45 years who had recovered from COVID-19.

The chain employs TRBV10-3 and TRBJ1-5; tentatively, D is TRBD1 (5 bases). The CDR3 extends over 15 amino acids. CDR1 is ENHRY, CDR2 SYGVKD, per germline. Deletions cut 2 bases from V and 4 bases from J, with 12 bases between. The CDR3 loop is CAISEDQGQNQPQHF. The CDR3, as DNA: TGTGCCATCAGTGAGGATCAGGGTCAGAATCAGCCCCAGCATTTT.

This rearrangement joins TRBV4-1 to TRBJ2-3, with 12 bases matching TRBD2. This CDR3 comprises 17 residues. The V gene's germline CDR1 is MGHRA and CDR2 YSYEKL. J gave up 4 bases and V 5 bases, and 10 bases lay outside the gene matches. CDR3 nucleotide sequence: TGCGCCAGCAGCTCCCTGGGGACTAGCGGGTTCCCAGATACGCAGTATTTT. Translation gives CASSSLGTSGFPDTQYF.

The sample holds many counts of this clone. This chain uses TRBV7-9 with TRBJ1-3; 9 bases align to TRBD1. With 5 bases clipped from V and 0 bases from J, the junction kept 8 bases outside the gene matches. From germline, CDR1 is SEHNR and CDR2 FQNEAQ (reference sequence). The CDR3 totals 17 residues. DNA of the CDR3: TGTGCCAGCAGCCCCCGGACAGGGGTGGGCTCTGGAAACACCATATATTTT. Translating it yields CASSPRTGVGSGNTIYF.

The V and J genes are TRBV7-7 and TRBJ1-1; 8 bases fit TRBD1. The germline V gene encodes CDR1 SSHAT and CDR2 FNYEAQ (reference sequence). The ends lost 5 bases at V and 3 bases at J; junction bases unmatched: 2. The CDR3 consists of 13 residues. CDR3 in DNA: TGTGCCAGCAGCCTGACAGGGGACACTGAAGCTTTCTTT. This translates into CASSLTGDTEAFF. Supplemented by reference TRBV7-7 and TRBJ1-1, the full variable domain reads GAGVSQSPRYKVTKRGQDVTLRCDPISSHATLYWYQQALGQGPEFLTYFNYEAQPDKSGLPSDRFSAERPEGSISTLTIQRTEQRDSAMYRCASSLTGDTEAFFGQGTRLTVV.

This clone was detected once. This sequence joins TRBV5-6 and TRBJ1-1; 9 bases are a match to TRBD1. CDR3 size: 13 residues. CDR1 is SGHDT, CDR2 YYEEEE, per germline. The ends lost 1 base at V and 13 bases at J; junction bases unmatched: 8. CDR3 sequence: CASSLSPGTGYFF. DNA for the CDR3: TGTGCCAGCAGCTTGTCCCCGGGGACAGGGTATTTCTTT.

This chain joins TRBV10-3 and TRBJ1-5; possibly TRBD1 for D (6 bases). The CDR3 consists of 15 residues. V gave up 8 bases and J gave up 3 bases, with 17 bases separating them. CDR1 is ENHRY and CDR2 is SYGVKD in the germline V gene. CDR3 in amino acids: CAIHRWTADNQPQHF. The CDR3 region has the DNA TGTGCCATCCATCGGTGGACAGCGGACAATCAGCCCCAGCATTTT.

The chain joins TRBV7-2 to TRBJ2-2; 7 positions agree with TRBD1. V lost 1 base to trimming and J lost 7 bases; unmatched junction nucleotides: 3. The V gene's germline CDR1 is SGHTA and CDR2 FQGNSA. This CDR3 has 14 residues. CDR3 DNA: TGTGCCAGCAGCTTAGAGGGGGCTCTCGGGGAGCTGTTTTTT. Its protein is CASSLEGALGELFF.

CDR3 sequence (DNA): TGTGCCAGCAGCTTAGTCACCGGACAGACCTACAATGAGCAGTTCTTC. Protein sequence: CASSLVTGQTYNEQFF. The V and J genes are TRBV11-2 and TRBJ2-1; D may be TRBD1 (6 bases). Deletions cut 1 base from V and 2 bases from J, with 12 bases between. This CDR3 region has 16 residues. The V gene's germline CDR1 is SGHAT and CDR2 FQNNGV.

The CDR3, as DNA: TGTGCCAGCAGCCCCCACAAAAACACCATATATTTT. Translating it yields CASSPHKNTIYF. The chain links TRBV9 to TRBJ1-3; no definite D call. This CDR3 is built from 12 residues. CDR1 is SGDLS and CDR2 is YYNGEE in the germline V gene. Deletions cut 4 bases from V and 6 bases from J, with 8 bases between.

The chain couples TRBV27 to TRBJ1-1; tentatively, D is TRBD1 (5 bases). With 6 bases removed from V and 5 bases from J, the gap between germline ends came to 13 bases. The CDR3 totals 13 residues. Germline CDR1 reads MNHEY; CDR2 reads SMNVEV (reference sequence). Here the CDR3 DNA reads TGTGCCAGCAGGTCGAGGGGAGGAACTGAAGCTTTCTTT. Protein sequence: CASRSRGGTEAFF.

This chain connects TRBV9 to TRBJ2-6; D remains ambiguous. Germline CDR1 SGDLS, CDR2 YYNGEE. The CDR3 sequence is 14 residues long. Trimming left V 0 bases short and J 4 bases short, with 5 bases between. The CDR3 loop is CASSVATGANVLTF. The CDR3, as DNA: TGTGCCAGCAGCGTAGCTACCGGGGCCAACGTCCTGACTTTC.

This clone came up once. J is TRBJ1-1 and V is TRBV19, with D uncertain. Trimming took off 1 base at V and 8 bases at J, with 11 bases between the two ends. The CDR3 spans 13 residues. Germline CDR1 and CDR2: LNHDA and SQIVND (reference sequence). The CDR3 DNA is TGTGCCAGTAGTATAGGGCGGGATAGGGAAGCTTTCTTT. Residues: CASSIGRDREAFF.

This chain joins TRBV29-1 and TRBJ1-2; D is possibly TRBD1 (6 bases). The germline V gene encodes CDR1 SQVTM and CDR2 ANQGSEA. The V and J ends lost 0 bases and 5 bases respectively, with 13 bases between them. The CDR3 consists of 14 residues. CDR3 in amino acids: CSVEDQMGAYGYTF. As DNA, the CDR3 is TGCAGCGTTGAAGATCAGATGGGGGCGTATGGCTACACCTTC.

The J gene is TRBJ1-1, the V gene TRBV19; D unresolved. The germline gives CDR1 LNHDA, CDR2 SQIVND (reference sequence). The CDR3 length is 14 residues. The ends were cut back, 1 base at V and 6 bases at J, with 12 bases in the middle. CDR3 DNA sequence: TGTGCCAGTAGTATAGGCTTAAACTCCGCTGAAGCTTTCTTT. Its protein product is CASSIGLNSAEAFF.

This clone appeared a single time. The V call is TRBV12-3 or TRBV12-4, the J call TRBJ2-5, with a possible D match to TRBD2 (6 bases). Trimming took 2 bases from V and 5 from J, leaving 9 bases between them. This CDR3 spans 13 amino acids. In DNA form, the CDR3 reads TGTGCCAGCAGTTTATCAAGCGGGGAGACCCAGTACTTC. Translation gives CASSLSSGETQYF.

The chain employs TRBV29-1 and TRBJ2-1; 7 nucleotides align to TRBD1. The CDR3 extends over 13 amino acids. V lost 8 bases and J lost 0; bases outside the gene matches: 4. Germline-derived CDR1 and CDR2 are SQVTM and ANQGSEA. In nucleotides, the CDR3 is TGCAGCTCTACAGGGGTCTCCTACAATGAGCAGTTCTTC. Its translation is CSSTGVSYNEQFF.

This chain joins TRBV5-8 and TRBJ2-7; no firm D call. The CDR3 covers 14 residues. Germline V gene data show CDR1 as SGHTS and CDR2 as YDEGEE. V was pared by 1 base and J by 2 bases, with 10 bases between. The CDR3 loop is CASSLSVGTYEQYF. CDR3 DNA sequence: TGTGCCAGCAGCTTGTCGGTCGGTACCTACGAGCAGTACTTC.

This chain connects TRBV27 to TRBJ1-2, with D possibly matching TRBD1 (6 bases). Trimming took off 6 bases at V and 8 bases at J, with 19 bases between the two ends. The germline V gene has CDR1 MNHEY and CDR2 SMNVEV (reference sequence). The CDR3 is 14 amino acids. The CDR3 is CASRSNGGLGGYTF. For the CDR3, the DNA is TGTGCCAGCAGATCAAACGGGGGGCTGGGGGGCTACACCTTC.

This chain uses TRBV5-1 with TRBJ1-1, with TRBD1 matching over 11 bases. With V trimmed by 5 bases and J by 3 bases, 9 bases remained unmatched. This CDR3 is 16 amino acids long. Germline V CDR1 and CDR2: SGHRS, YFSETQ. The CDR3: CASRVGQGAWDTEAFF. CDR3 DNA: TGCGCCAGCAGGGTTGGACAGGGGGCATGGGACACTGAAGCTTTCTTT.

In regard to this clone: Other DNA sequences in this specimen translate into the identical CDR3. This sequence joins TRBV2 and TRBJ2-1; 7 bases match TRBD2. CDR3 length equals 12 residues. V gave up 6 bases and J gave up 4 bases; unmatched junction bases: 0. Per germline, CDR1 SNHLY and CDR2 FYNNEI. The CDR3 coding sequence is TGTGCCAGCAGGGGGGGGTACAATGAGCAGTTCTTC. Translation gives CASRGGYNEQFF.

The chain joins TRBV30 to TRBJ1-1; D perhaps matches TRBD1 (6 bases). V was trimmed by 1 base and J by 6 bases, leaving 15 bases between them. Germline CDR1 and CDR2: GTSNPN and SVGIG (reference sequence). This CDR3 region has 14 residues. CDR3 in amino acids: CAWSEYRDAAEAFF. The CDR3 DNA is TGTGCCTGGAGTGAATACAGGGACGCCGCTGAAGCTTTCTTT.

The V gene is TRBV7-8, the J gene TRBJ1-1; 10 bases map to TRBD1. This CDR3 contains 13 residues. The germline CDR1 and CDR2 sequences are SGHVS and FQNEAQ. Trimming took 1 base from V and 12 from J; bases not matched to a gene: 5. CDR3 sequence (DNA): TGTGCCAGCAGCTTAGGGGACAGGGGTGTTCCTTTCTTT. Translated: CASSLGDRGVPFF.

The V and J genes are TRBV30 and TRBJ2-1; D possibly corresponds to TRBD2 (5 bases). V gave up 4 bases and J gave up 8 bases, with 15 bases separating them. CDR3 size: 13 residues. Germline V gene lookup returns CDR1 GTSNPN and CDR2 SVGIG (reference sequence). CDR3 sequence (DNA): TGTGCCTGGATGTCCGGGGTAAGCGATGAGCAGTTCTTC. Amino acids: CAWMSGVSDEQFF.

The CDR3 DNA reads TGTGCCATCAGCGCGACAGACAGCTCTGGGGCCAACGTCCTGACTTTC. Its protein product is CAISATDSSGANVLTF. The chain uses TRBV10-3 and TRBJ2-6, with a possible D match to TRBD1 (5 bases). Germline assignment: CDR1 ENHRY and CDR2 SYGVKD. CDR3 length: 16 amino acids. Trimming removed 6 bases from V and 0 bases from J, with 12 bases in between.

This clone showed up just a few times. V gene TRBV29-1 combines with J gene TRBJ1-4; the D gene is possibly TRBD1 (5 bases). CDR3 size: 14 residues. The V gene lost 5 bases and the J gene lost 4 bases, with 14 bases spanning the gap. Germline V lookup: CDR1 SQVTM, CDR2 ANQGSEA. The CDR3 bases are TGCAGCGTTCTACCTGGGGGGGGTAATGAAAAACTGTTTTTT. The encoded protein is CSVLPGGGNEKLFF.

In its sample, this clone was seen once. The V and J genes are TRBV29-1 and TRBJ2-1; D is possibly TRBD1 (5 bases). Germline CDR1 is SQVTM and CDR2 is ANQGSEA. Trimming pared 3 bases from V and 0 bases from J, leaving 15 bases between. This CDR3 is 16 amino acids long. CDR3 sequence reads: CSVETRGSHSYNEQFF. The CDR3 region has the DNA TGCAGCGTTGAGACAAGGGGTTCCCACTCCTACAATGAGCAGTTCTTC.